These T cell receptor beta chains were read from a single sample in a study of cytomegalovirus exposure and HLA in healthy donors. Libraries were prepared by immunoSEQ multiplex PCR; TCRdb keeps only in-frame clonotypes and omits some of them. Its listing shows some 20,000 clones. Sequencing was done on a sample of PBMCs. The receptors were gathered from a man aged 55 to 70 in good health and CMV-seropositive. Both conserved end residues are part of each CDR3. Fields, in order: clone size, D gene, V gene, J gene, CDR3 protein, CDR3 DNA. A D gene is named only where the DNA matches it firmly. The listing skips clone size in some rows; elsewhere it reads once, few, many or a size class.

clone size: NA
D gene: NA
V gene: TRBV19
J gene: TRBJ1-5
CDR3 protein: CASSPPLAAGNQPQHF
CDR3 DNA: TGTGCCAGTAGTCCACCTTTAGCCGCGGGCAATCAGCCCCAGCATTTT

clone size: NA
D gene: NA
V gene: TRBV10-1
J gene: TRBJ2-7
CDR3 protein: CASSTHRYF
CDR3 DNA: TGCGCCAGCAGTACCCACAGGTACTTC

clone size: NA
D gene: TRBD1
V gene: TRBV6-6
J gene: TRBJ2-7
CDR3 protein: CASSPGTGSVSYEQYF
CDR3 DNA: TGTGCCAGCAGCCCAGGGACAGGGTCCGTTTCCTACGAGCAGTACTTC

clone size: NA
D gene: TRBD2
V gene: TRBV2
J gene: TRBJ2-3
CDR3 protein: CASSEVGLAGDTQYF
CDR3 DNA: TGTGCCAGCAGTGAGGTGGGACTAGCAGGAGATACGCAGTATTTT

clone size: NA
D gene: NA
V gene: TRBV6-5
J gene: TRBJ2-1
CDR3 protein: CASSLSGHLYNEQFF
CDR3 DNA: TGTGCCAGCAGCCTCTCAGGACACTTATACAATGAGCAGTTCTTC

clone size: NA
D gene: NA
V gene: TRBV13
J gene: TRBJ2-5
CDR3 protein: CASSPPNQETQYF
CDR3 DNA: TGCGCCAGCAGCCCCCCCAACCAAGAGACCCAGTACTTC

clone size: NA
D gene: NA
V gene: TRBV20-1
J gene: TRBJ2-1
CDR3 protein: CSARAKNEQFF
CDR3 DNA: TGCAGTGCTAGAGCCAAAAATGAGCAGTTCTTC

clone size: NA
D gene: NA
V gene: TRBV20-1
J gene: TRBJ1-2
CDR3 protein: CSAWDTDYTF
CDR3 DNA: TGCAGTGCTTGGGACACTGACTACACCTTC

clone size: NA
D gene: NA
V gene: TRBV5-1
J gene: TRBJ2-2
CDR3 protein: CASSNQMRTGELFF
CDR3 DNA: TGCGCCAGCAGCAACCAAATGCGGACCGGGGAGCTGTTTTTT

clone size: NA
D gene: TRBD1
V gene: TRBV9
J gene: TRBJ1-4
CDR3 protein: CASSAEGQGKLFF
CDR3 DNA: TGTGCCAGCAGCGCAGAGGGACAGGGGAAACTGTTTTTT

clone size: NA
D gene: NA
V gene: TRBV29-1
J gene: TRBJ2-7
CDR3 protein: CSVGESSEQYF
CDR3 DNA: TGCAGCGTTGGGGAGAGCAGCGAGCAGTACTTC

clone size: NA
D gene: TRBD2
V gene: TRBV11-3
J gene: TRBJ2-1
CDR3 protein: CASSLDGGSGANEQFF
CDR3 DNA: TGTGCCAGCAGCTTAGATGGCGGTAGCGGGGCCAATGAGCAGTTCTTC

clone size: NA
D gene: NA
V gene: TRBV30
J gene: TRBJ2-1
CDR3 protein: CAWSVQWEIRVF
CDR3 DNA: TGTGCCTGGAGTGTACAGTGGGAGATACGGGTCTTC

clone size: NA
D gene: NA
V gene: TRBV4-2
J gene: TRBJ2-3
CDR3 protein: CASSQGATGGTDTQYF
CDR3 DNA: TGTGCCAGCAGCCAAGGGGCAACGGGAGGCACAGATACGCAGTATTTT

clone size: NA
D gene: TRBD1
V gene: TRBV5-1
J gene: TRBJ1-1
CDR3 protein: CASRGTGVSEAFF
CDR3 DNA: TGCGCCAGCCGAGGCACAGGGGTTTCTGAAGCTTTCTTT

clone size: NA
D gene: TRBD2
V gene: TRBV12-5
J gene: TRBJ2-7
CDR3 protein: CASGLVPGSGTSYEQYF
CDR3 DNA: TGTGCTAGTGGTTTGGTACCTGGTAGCGGGACTTCCTACGAGCAGTACTTC

clone size: NA
D gene: NA
V gene: TRBV18
J gene: TRBJ2-2
CDR3 protein: CASSPTVGRAGELFF
CDR3 DNA: TGTGCCAGCTCACCGACAGTCGGCAGGGCCGGGGAGCTGTTTTTT

clone size: NA
D gene: TRBD2
V gene: TRBV5-1
J gene: TRBJ2-1
CDR3 protein: CASSPGLASSYNEQFF
CDR3 DNA: TGCGCCAGCAGCCCCGGACTAGCGTCCTCCTACAATGAGCAGTTCTTC

clone size: NA
D gene: TRBD2
V gene: TRBV11-2
J gene: TRBJ2-7
CDR3 protein: CASSYGLAGSSAAYEQYF
CDR3 DNA: TGTGCCAGCAGCTACGGACTAGCGGGTTCATCCGCCGCTTACGAGCAGTACTTC

clone size: NA
D gene: NA
V gene: TRBV27
J gene: TRBJ1-1
CDR3 protein: CASSFKGGVTEAFF
CDR3 DNA: TGTGCCAGCAGTTTCAAGGGAGGGGTCACTGAAGCTTTCTTT

clone size: NA
D gene: TRBD2
V gene: TRBV5-1
J gene: TRBJ2-3
CDR3 protein: CASSPDFAGGTDTQYF
CDR3 DNA: TGCGCCAGCAGCCCCGATTTTGCGGGGGGCACAGATACGCAGTATTTT

clone size: NA
D gene: TRBD1
V gene: TRBV13
J gene: TRBJ1-1
CDR3 protein: CASSGTGDTEAFF
CDR3 DNA: TGTGCCAGCAGCGGGACAGGGGACACTGAAGCTTTCTTT

clone size: NA
D gene: NA
V gene: TRBV30
J gene: TRBJ1-4
CDR3 protein: CAWSSPHRGSEKLFF
CDR3 DNA: TGTGCCTGGAGTTCTCCACACCGAGGTAGTGAAAAACTGTTTTTT

clone size: NA
D gene: NA
V gene: TRBV5-1
J gene: TRBJ1-1
CDR3 protein: CASSLLSTVEAFF
CDR3 DNA: TGCGCCAGCAGCTTGCTTTCGACAGTTGAAGCTTTCTTT

clone size: NA
D gene: NA
V gene: TRBV7-2
J gene: TRBJ1-3
CDR3 protein: CASSLKGAISGNTIYF
CDR3 DNA: TGTGCCAGCAGCTTAAAAGGGGCCATCTCTGGAAACACCATATATTTT

clone size: NA
D gene: TRBD2
V gene: TRBV4-2
J gene: TRBJ2-7
CDR3 protein: CASSQEGWSRLAAYEQYF
CDR3 DNA: TGTGCCAGCAGCCAAGAAGGATGGTCCAGACTAGCGGCCTACGAGCAGTACTTC

clone size: NA
D gene: TRBD1
V gene: TRBV9
J gene: TRBJ1-2
CDR3 protein: CASSVEVGGSYGYTF
CDR3 DNA: TGTGCCAGCAGCGTAGAAGTAGGGGGCAGCTATGGCTACACCTTC

clone size: NA
D gene: TRBD2
V gene: TRBV5-6
J gene: TRBJ2-7
CDR3 protein: CASRTSGRMVDEQYF
CDR3 DNA: TGTGCCAGCAGGACTAGCGGGAGGATGGTGGACGAGCAGTACTTC

clone size: NA
D gene: TRBD1
V gene: TRBV4-1
J gene: TRBJ2-7
CDR3 protein: CASSRGTAYEQYF
CDR3 DNA: TGCGCCAGCAGCCGGGGGACAGCCTACGAGCAGTACTTC

clone size: NA
D gene: TRBD1
V gene: TRBV29-1
J gene: TRBJ1-2
CDR3 protein: CSALRQGFLGYTF
CDR3 DNA: TGCAGCGCACTCCGACAGGGATTTTTAGGCTACACCTTC

clone size: NA
D gene: TRBD2
V gene: TRBV10-1
J gene: TRBJ2-7
CDR3 protein: CASSREGGVGTYEQYF
CDR3 DNA: TGCGCCAGCAGCCGGGAGGGGGGAGTAGGAACCTACGAGCAGTACTTC

clone size: NA
D gene: NA
V gene: TRBV19
J gene: TRBJ1-2
CDR3 protein: CASNRDVDGYTF
CDR3 DNA: TGTGCCAGTAACAGGGACGTCGATGGCTACACCTTC

clone size: NA
D gene: NA
V gene: TRBV6-5
J gene: TRBJ2-7
CDR3 protein: CASSSHYEQYF
CDR3 DNA: TGTGCCAGCAGTTCCCACTACGAGCAGTACTTC

clone size: medium-sized
D gene: NA
V gene: TRBV7-2
J gene: TRBJ2-1
CDR3 protein: CASSLVLFGGGSDNEQFF
CDR3 DNA: TGTGCCAGCAGCTTAGTCTTGTTTGGGGGAGGCTCCGACAATGAGCAGTTCTTC

clone size: NA
D gene: NA
V gene: TRBV2
J gene: TRBJ1-1
CDR3 protein: CASGALMNTEAFF
CDR3 DNA: TGTGCCAGCGGGGCCTTGATGAACACTGAAGCTTTCTTT

clone size: NA
D gene: NA
V gene: TRBV2
J gene: TRBJ2-3
CDR3 protein: CASSLGTPDTQYF
CDR3 DNA: TGTGCCAGCAGTCTAGGTACCCCAGATACGCAGTATTTT

clone size: NA
D gene: NA
V gene: TRBV2
J gene: TRBJ2-1
CDR3 protein: CASSERPGVEQFF
CDR3 DNA: TGTGCCAGCAGTGAACGCCCAGGGGTTGAGCAGTTCTTC

clone size: NA
D gene: NA
V gene: TRBV9
J gene: TRBJ1-1
CDR3 protein: CASSVGGGMNTEAFF
CDR3 DNA: TGTGCCAGCAGCGTAGGGGGAGGAATGAACACTGAAGCTTTCTTT

clone size: NA
D gene: NA
V gene: TRBV9
J gene: TRBJ2-4
CDR3 protein: CASSGDGSIQYF
CDR3 DNA: TGTGCCAGCAGCGGCGACGGGAGCATTCAGTACTTC

clone size: NA
D gene: NA
V gene: TRBV5-8
J gene: TRBJ2-4
CDR3 protein: CASRPGIYQNIQYF
CDR3 DNA: TGTGCCAGCAGGCCCGGGATCTACCAAAACATTCAGTACTTC

clone size: NA
D gene: TRBD2
V gene: TRBV5-1
J gene: TRBJ2-1
CDR3 protein: CASSLGLADYNEQFF
CDR3 DNA: TGCGCCAGCAGCTTGGGGCTAGCGGACTACAATGAGCAGTTCTTC

clone size: NA
D gene: TRBD1
V gene: TRBV19
J gene: TRBJ2-7
CDR3 protein: CASSGTGGYEQYF
CDR3 DNA: TGTGCCAGTAGCGGGACAGGGGGCTACGAGCAGTACTTC

clone size: NA
D gene: NA
V gene: TRBV25-1
J gene: TRBJ1-1
CDR3 protein: CASSIGGRIPSAEAFF
CDR3 DNA: TGTGCCAGCAGTATCGGGGGGCGCATCCCCAGCGCTGAAGCTTTCTTT

clone size: NA
D gene: NA
V gene: TRBV30
J gene: TRBJ1-2
CDR3 protein: CAWTQGMGAGGYTF
CDR3 DNA: TGTGCCTGGACCCAAGGGATGGGGGCAGGGGGCTACACCTTC

clone size: NA
D gene: TRBD1
V gene: TRBV5-1
J gene: TRBJ2-7
CDR3 protein: CASSSQGATYEQYF
CDR3 DNA: TGCGCCAGCAGCTCGCAGGGGGCAACCTACGAGCAGTACTTC

clone size: NA
D gene: NA
V gene: TRBV2
J gene: TRBJ1-1
CDR3 protein: CASSERRIGGSNTEAFF
CDR3 DNA: TGTGCCAGCAGTGAACGCAGAATTGGGGGCTCGAACACTGAAGCTTTCTTT